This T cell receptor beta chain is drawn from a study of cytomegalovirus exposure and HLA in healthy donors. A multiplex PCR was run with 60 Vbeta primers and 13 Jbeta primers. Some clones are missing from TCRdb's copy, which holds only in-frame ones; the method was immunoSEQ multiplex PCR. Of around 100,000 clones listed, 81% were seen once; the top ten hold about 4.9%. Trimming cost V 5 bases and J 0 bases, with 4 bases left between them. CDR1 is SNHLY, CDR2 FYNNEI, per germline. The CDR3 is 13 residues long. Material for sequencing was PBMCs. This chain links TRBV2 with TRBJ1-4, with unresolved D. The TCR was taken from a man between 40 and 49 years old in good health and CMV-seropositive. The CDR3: CASSYATNEKLFF. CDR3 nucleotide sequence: TGTGCCAGCAGTTATGCAACTAATGAAAAACTGTTTTTT.